This T cell receptor beta chain was recovered during a study of control samples from healthy donors and cancer patients. The germline V gene has CDR1 MNHEY and CDR2 SMNVEV (reference sequence). Trimming removed 4 bases from V and 2 bases from J; junction bases left unmatched: 5. CDR3 size: 15 residues. Clones were sequenced by immunoSEQ multiplex PCR, and TCRdb holds only the in-frame ones, with some missing. Among around 68,000 clones listed, 83% were seen once. The TCR originated in a man aged 60 to 69 in good health. The chain is built from TRBV27 and TRBJ1-2, with TRBD1 matching over 9 bases. The sample consisted of blood. The CDR3 loop is CASSSPGQGNYGYTF. The CDR3 DNA follows: TGTGCCAGCAGTTCGCCGGGACAGGGAAACTATGGCTACACCTTC.